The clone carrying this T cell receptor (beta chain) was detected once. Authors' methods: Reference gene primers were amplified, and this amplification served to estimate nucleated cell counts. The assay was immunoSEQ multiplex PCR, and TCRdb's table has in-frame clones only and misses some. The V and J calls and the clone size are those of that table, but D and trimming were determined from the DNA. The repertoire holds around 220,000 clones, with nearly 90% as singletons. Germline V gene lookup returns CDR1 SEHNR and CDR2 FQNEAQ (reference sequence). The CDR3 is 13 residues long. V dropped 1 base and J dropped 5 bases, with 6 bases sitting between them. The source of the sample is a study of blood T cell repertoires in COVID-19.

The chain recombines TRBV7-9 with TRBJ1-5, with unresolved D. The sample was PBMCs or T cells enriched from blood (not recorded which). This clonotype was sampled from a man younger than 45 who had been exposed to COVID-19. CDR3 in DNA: TGTGCCAGCAGCTTAGAGCGCTATCAGCCCCAGCATTTT. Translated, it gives CASSLERYQPQHF.